Sequencing of this T cell receptor beta chain was carried out in a study (dated by TCRdb to between 2015 and 2016). In terms of the full investigation: The study investigated the origins of HIV persistence in individuals who naturally controlled HIV infection.

The protocol used for the library was 5' RACE. Sequenced using an Illumina HiSeq 2000. In-frame beta chains were kept once TCRdb had trimmed the public reads at Q25 with fastp and called clones with MiXCR. Rows are combined by CDR3 protein, so each entry shows the most common genes and DNA. For this sample there are 2,500 to 3,000 distinct CDR3 sequences; 6.5% to 7% appear just once. Clones ranked in the top ten supply 6.5% of the sample. As a fraction of the sample, this clonotype is large (0.1 to 1%). What this receptor recognizes is not known. Nothing much larger sits one base from this clone, and base qualities are not available. Trimming removed 1 base from V and 7 bases from J, leaving 8 bases between the germline ends. The CDR3, cysteine through phenylalanine, is 13 amino acids long. The retained sequence is limited to the CDR3, 39 bases, with the frame set at the first base.

This receptor was identified in a female donor with HIV. Recombination linked TRBV23-1 to TRBJ1-3, with no confidently assigned D gene. TRBV23-1 is marked as an open reading frame, function uncertain. Source material: total memory T cells from blood PBMCs. Explained via the paper, the cell subset or site label denotes: transitional memory CD4+ T cells. The nucleotide sequence is given as TGCGCCAGCAGTCAATGGGCATGGAACACCATATATTTT. It encodes CASSQWAWNTIYF.